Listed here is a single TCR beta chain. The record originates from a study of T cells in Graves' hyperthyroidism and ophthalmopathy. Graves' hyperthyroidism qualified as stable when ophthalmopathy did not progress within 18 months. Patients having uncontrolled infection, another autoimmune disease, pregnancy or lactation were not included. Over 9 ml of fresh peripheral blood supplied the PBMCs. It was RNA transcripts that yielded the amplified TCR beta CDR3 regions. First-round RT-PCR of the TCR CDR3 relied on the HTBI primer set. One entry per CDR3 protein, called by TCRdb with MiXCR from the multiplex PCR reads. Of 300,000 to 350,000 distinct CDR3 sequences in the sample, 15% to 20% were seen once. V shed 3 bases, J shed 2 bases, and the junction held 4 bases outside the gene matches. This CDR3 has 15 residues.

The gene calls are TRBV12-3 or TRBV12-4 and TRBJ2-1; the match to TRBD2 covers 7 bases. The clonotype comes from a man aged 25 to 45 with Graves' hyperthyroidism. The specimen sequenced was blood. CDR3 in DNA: TGTGCCAGCAGTTTCGCGGGAGCGACCTACAATGAGCAGTTCTTC. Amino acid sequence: CASSFAGATYNEQFF.